This T cell receptor beta chain was obtained from a study of T-cell memory formation after mild COVID-19. About the research overall: Largely, TCR clusters stayed within a single donor. Study-wide points: Among clones contracting day 15 to 85, CD4/CD8 was balanced, whereas later expanders leaned CD4+. Chiefly within CM and EM were the contracting CD4+ clones; CD8+ ones were within EMRA.

With regard to this clonotype: Its matching antigen is unknown.

CDR1 and CDR2 (germline): DFQATT, SNEGSKA (reference sequence). Germline trimming cut 3 bases from V and 7 bases from J; bases unmatched to any gene: 10. The CDR3 consists of 16 residues. With constant-segment primers, 5'RACE yielded cDNA libraries of TCR alpha and TCR beta that carried sample barcodes and UMIs. One entry per CDR3 protein results from TCRdb running MiXCR on the 5' RACE reads. The table has about 190,000 distinct CDR3 sequences, around 19% seen once; the top ten hold 2.4%. Material: PBMCs or a T cell subset sorted from them (not recorded which). The chain links TRBV20-1 to TRBJ2-1; 12 bases match TRBD2. The sequence came from an adult woman who had mild COVID-19 (a few samples of this study predate the infection). Cell type and time point are not known. CDR3 coding DNA: TGCAGTGCTAGCCCTAGCGGGAGGGCCGCCCGAAATGAGCAGTTCTTC. Amino acid sequence: CSASPSGRAARNEQFF.